This T cell receptor beta chain was obtained from a study of cytomegalovirus exposure and HLA in healthy donors. Germline V gives CDR1 SGHDT, CDR2 YYEEEE. The CDR3 spans 16 residues. Deletions cut 2 bases from V and 3 bases from J, with 18 bases between. Donors came from a validation cohort of some 110 subjects, distinct from the first 666-subject cohort. On this clone itself: Antigen unknown.

Study-level points and caveats: Most TCR sequences showed up rarely, but some public TCRs showed up in many donors. Overall, roughly 160 TCR beta chains were annotated as cytomegalovirus-associated.

Clones were sequenced by immunoSEQ multiplex PCR, and TCRdb holds only the in-frame ones, with some missing. Of 200,000 or so clones in the sample, around 84% are singletons; the top ten hold less than 8.5%. The clonotype comes from a man aged 18 to 35 in good health and CMV-seropositive. The specimen sequenced was PBMCs. This chain joins TRBV5-6 and TRBJ2-7; maybe TRBD2 (6 bases). The CDR3, as DNA: TGTGCCAGCAGCTTCGGACTACCTGGGAACAACTACGAGCAGTACTTC. It translates to CASSFGLPGNNYEQYF.